This T cell receptor (beta chain) was profiled in a study of blood T cell repertoires in COVID-19. Overall study: The samples span acute and convalescent COVID-19 from the United States, Italy and Spain. Nucleic acid was either cDNA or gDNA, and it came from T cells, B-cell-depleted T cells, or PBMCs.

Profiled with immunoSEQ multiplex PCR; TCRdb holds only in-frame clones, not every one. The repertoire holds roughly 64,000 clones, about 93% seen once, with about 9.3% in the top ten. The ends were cut back, 5 bases at V and 4 bases at J, with 8 bases in the middle. The CDR3 totals 12 residues. CDR1 is SGHAT, CDR2 FQNNGV, per germline. V is TRBV11-2 and J is TRBJ1-2, with D maybe TRBD1 (6 bases). The sequencing sample was made of peripheral blood. This receptor was identified in a woman of 80 years or more with active COVID-19. The CDR3 is CASSGTLYGYTF. In DNA form, the CDR3 reads TGTGCCAGCAGCGGGACACTCTATGGCTACACCTTC.